A selection of T cell receptor beta chains follows, all from one sample in a study of T cells in Graves' hyperthyroidism and ophthalmopathy. TCRdb called the multiplex PCR reads again in MiXCR, with one record for every CDR3 protein. The table has about 640,000 distinct CDR3 sequences, more than 14% seen once. Sequencing used blood. The receptors stem from a woman in her forties or fifties with Graves' ophthalmopathy. Both conserved end residues are trimmed from each CDR3. Size is omitted from some rows. Given values are once, few, many or a class for expanded clones.

V gene,clone size,CDR3 protein
TRBV11-2,.,ASSRQFEQF
TRBV24-1,many,ATSDSVTNTGELF
TRBV27,many,ASSVGLHYNEQF
TRBV6-2/TRBV6-3,many,ASSSLGSGRWDTQY
TRBV3-1,.,ASSQDGGGTRGYT
TRBV5-1,few,ASSAGPRLIQYTNYGYT
TRBV20-1,.,SAPTGLAGAYEQY
TRBV11-2,many,ASSFLFVGLYEQY
TRBV7-9,many,ASSLGPEQGLAGAYEQY
TRBV7-9,many,VSSPGAGGHEQY
TRBV11-2,many,ASSYSTGTPETQY
TRBV18,few,ASSPGLMWYSTGELF
TRBV2,many,ATQMTGGFTTEAF
TRBV4-3,few,ASSQTSGAAGELF
TRBV5-1,many,ASSLGIAGETDTQY
TRBV6-1,.,ASSFAREKNEQY
TRBV6-2/TRBV6-3,few,ASSYLGRRNQPQH
TRBV28,few,ASSLQGAPNTGELF
TRBV13,many,ASSLGLGAYNEQF
TRBV14,many,ASSHLASGNYEQF
TRBV7-3,.,ASSPSGLGDEQF
TRBV12-3/TRBV12-4,many,ASSPTWSDRGINEQY
TRBV9,.,ASSVGLAPDTQY
TRBV29-1,.,SVRSRGDTEAF
TRBV20-1,many,SARRTGPDTQY
TRBV5-6,.,ASSLTSGYNERF
TRBV6-1,.,ASSKGQGASGYT
TRBV7-2,.,ASSLAGTSGSTDTQY
TRBV12-3/TRBV12-4,many,ASRVEDSYEQY
TRBV11-2,many,ASSLGSGAVGYT
TRBV14,.,ASSHHGRANSYNEQF
TRBV7-3,many,ASSLGLKADTQY
TRBV6-2/TRBV6-3,few,ASRTGTGELF
TRBV15,few,ATSRPPGQGIETQY
TRBV24-1,few,AISGVGTDTQY
TRBV6-1,few,ASRNSGTHYEQY
TRBV30,few,AWSGQGAGDEQF
TRBV6-1,few,ASSEQRSSYNEQF
TRBV28,.,ASNFGANVLT
TRBV4-3,.,ASSQDSIEISGANVLT
TRBV27,.,ASSFLEGVYNEQF
TRBV7-9,many,ASSLAGGREETQY
TRBV7-9,once,ASSPGVIEQS